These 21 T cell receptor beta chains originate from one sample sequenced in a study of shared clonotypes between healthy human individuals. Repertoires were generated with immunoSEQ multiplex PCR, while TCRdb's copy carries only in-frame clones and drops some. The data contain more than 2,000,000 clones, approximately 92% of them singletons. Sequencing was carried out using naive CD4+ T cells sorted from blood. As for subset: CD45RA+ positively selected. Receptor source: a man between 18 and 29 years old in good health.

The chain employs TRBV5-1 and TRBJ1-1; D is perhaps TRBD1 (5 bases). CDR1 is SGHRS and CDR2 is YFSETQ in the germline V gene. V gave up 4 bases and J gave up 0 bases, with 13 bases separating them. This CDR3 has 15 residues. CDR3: CASSEKGPLNTEAFF. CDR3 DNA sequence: TGCGCCAGCAGCGAGAAGGGACCGTTGAACACTGAAGCTTTCTTT. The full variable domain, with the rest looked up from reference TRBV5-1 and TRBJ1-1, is KAGVTQTPRYLIKTRGQQVTLSCSPISGHRSVSWYQQTPGQGLQFLFEYFSETQRNKGNFPGRFSGRQFSNSRSEMNVSTLELGDSALYLCASSEKGPLNTEAFFGQGTRLTVV.

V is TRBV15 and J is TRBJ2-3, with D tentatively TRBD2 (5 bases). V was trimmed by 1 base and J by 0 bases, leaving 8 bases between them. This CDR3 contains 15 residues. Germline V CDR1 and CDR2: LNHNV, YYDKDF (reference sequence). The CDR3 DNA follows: TGTGCCACCAGCAGAGGAGGGTCTAGCACAGATACGCAGTATTTT. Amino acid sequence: CATSRGGSSTDTQYF.

The CDR3, as DNA: TGTGCCAGCAGCTCCGAGCCGGGACAGGGGGCGGGTCGTGGCTACACCTTC. It codes for CASSSEPGQGAGRGYTF. The rearrangement joins TRBV7-2 to TRBJ1-2; 12 bases are shared with TRBD1. J gave up 7 bases and V 4 bases, and 13 bases lay outside the gene matches. The CDR3 runs to 17 residues. Germline V CDR1 and CDR2: SGHTA, FQGNSA.

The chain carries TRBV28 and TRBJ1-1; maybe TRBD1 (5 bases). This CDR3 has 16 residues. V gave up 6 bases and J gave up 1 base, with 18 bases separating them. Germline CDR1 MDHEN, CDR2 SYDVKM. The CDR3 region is CASSPAGLPKNTEAFF. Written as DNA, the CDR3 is TGTGCCAGCAGCCCGGCGGGACTCCCAAAGAACACTGAAGCTTTCTTT.

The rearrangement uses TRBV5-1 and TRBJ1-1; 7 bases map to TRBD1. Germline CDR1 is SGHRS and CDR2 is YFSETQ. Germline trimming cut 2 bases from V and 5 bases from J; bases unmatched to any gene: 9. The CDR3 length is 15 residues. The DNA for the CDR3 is TGCGCCAGCAGCTTAATGGGACAGATCGGAACTGAAGCTTTCTTT. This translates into CASSLMGQIGTEAFF. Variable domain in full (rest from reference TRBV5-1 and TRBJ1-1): KAGVTQTPRYLIKTRGQQVTLSCSPISGHRSVSWYQQTPGQGLQFLFEYFSETQRNKGNFPGRFSGRQFSNSRSEMNVSTLELGDSALYLCASSLMGQIGTEAFFGQGTRLTVV.

This chain's CDR3 is CASSSLGGESYEQYF. The CDR3 coding sequence is TGTGCCAGCTCATCCCTGGGGGGAGAGTCCTACGAGCAGTACTTC. J is TRBJ2-7 and V is TRBV18; D might be TRBD2 (6 bases). CDR1 and CDR2 from the germline V gene are KGHSH and LQKENI. V lost 5 bases to trimming and J lost 1 base, with 15 bases between them. CDR3 length: 15 residues.

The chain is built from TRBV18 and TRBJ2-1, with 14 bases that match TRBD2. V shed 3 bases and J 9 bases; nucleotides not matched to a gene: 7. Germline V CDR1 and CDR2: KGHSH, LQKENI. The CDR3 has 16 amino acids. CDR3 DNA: TGTGCCAGCTCACCGTCCGGGACTAGCGGGAGCCGTGAGCAGTTCTTC. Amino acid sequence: CASSPSGTSGSREQFF.

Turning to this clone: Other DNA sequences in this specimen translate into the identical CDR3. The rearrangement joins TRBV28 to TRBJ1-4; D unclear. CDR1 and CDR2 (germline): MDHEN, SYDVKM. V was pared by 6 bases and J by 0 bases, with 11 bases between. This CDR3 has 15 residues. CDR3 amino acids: CASSPGGATNEKLFF. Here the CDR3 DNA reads TGTGCCAGCAGCCCGGGAGGCGCAACTAATGAAAAACTGTTTTTT. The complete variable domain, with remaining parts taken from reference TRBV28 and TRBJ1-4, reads DVKVTQSSRYLVKRTGEKVFLECVQDMDHENMFWYRQDPGLGLRLIYFSYDVKMKEKGDIPEGYSVSREKKERFSLILESASTNQTSMYLCASSPGGATNEKLFFGSGTQLSVL.

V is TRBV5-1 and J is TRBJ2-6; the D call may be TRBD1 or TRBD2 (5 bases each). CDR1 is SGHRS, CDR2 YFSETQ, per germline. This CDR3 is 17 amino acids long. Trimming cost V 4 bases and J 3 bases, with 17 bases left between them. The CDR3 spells CASSIRYGGGGANVLTF. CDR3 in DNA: TGCGCCAGCAGCATCCGGTATGGGGGTGGTGGGGCCAACGTCCTGACTTTC.

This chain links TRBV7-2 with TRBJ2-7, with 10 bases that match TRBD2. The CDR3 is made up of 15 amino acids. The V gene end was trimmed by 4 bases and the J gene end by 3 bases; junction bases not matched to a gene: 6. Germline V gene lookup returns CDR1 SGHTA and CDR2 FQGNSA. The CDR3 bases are TGTGCCAGCAGCTCCATAAGCGGGGGGGTCTACGAGCAGTACTTC. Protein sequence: CASSSISGGVYEQYF.

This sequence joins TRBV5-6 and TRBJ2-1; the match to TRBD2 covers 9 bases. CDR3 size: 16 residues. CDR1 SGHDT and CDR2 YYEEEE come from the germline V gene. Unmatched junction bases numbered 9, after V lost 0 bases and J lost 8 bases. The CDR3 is CASSLEISGSFDEQFF. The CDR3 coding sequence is TGTGCCAGCAGCTTGGAGATTAGCGGGAGTTTTGATGAGCAGTTCTTC.

CDR3 residues: CASSPGLAGVSTDTQYF. CDR3 coding DNA: TGTGCCAGCTCTCCGGGACTAGCGGGGGTTAGCACAGATACGCAGTATTTT. This chain links TRBV27 with TRBJ2-3, with 14 positions matching TRBD2. The V and J ends lost 8 bases and 0 bases, in that order; junction bases with no gene match: 7. Germline V gene lookup returns CDR1 MNHEY and CDR2 SMNVEV (reference sequence). This CDR3 comprises 17 residues.

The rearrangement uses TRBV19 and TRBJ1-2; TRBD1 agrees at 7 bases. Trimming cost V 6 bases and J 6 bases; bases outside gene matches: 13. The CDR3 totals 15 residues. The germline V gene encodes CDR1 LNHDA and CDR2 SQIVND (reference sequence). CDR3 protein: CASSTLPGQINGYTF. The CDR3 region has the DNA TGTGCCAGTAGCACTCTACCGGGACAGATTAATGGCTACACCTTC.

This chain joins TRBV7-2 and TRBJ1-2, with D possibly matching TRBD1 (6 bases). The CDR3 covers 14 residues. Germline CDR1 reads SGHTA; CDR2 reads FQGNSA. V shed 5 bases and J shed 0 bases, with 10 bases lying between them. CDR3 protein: CASSPTGANYGYTF. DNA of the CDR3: TGTGCCAGCAGCCCGACAGGAGCTAACTATGGCTACACCTTC.

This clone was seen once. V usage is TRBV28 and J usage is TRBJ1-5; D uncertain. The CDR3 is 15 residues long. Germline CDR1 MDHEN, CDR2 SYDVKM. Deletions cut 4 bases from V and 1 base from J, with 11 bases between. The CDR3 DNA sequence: TGTGCCAGCAGTTCGTCACGGAGAAGCAATCAGCCCCAGCATTTT. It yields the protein CASSSSRRSNQPQHF. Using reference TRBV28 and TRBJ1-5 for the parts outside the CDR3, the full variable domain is DVKVTQSSRYLVKRTGEKVFLECVQDMDHENMFWYRQDPGLGLRLIYFSYDVKMKEKGDIPEGYSVSREKKERFSLILESASTNQTSMYLCASSSSRRSNQPQHFGDGTRLSIL.

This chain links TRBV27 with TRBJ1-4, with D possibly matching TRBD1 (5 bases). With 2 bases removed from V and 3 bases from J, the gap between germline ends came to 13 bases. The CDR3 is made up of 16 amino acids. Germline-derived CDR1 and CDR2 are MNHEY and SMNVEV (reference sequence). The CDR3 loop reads CASSLAGRPPNEKLFF. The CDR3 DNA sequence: TGTGCCAGCAGTTTAGCGGGACGTCCTCCTAATGAAAAACTGTTTTTT.

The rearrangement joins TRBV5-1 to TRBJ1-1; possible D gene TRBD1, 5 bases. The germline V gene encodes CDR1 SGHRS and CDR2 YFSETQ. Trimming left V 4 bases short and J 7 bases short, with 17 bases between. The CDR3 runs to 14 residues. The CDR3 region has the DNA TGCGCCAGCAGCCCCTTTAGAGGGGACGGTGAAGCTTTCTTT. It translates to CASSPFRGDGEAFF.

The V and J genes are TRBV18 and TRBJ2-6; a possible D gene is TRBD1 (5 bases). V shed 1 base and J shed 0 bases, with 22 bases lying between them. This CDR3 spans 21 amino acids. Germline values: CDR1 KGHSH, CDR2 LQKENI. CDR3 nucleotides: TGTGCCAGCTCACCACTTGCAGTGACCCCGGCGCAGGGCTCTGGGGCCAACGTCCTGACTTTC. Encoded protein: CASSPLAVTPAQGSGANVLTF.

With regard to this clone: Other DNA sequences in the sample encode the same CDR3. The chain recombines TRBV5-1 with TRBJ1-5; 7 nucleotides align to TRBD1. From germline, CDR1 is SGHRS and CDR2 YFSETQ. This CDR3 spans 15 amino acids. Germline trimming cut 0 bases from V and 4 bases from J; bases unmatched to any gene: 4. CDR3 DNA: TGCGCCAGCAGCTTGGACGGGGACAGTAATCAGCCCCAGCATTTT. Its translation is CASSLDGDSNQPQHF.

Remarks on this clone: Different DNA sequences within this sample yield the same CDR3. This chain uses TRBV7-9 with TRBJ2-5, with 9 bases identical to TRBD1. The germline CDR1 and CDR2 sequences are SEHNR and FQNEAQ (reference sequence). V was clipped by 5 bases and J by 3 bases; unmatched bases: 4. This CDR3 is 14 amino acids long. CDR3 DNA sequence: TGTGCCAGCAGCCGTGACAGGGGGGAAGAGACCCAGTACTTC. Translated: CASSRDRGEETQYF. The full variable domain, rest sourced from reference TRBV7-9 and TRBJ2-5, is DTGVSQNPRHKITKRGQNVTFRCDPISEHNRLYWYRQTLGQGPEFLTYFQNEAQLEKSRLLSDRFSAERPKGSFSTLEIQRTEQGDSAMYLCASSRDRGEETQYFGPGTRLLVL.

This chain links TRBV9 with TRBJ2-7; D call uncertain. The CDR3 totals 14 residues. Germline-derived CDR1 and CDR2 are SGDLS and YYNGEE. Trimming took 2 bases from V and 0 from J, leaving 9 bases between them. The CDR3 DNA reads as TGTGCCAGCAGCGTGGCAGGATACTCCTACGAGCAGTACTTC. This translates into CASSVAGYSYEQYF.